This T cell receptor beta chain was identified during a study of blood T cell repertoires in COVID-19. Overall study: Collection of acute and convalescent COVID-19 samples took place in the United States, Italy and Spain. T cells, B-cell-depleted T cells, or PBMCs provided the cDNA or gDNA that served as material.

Germline V gene data show CDR1 as LNHDA and CDR2 as SQIVND (reference sequence). The CDR3 loop spans 16 amino acids. The ends lost 3 bases at V and 7 bases at J; junction bases unmatched: 10. Original analysis: Reference gene primer amplification yielded estimated nucleated cell counts. Generated by immunoSEQ multiplex PCR, the TCRdb table keeps only in-frame clones and is missing some. V and J calls and clone size are as listed in that table; D and trimming were resolved from the DNA. The sample includes fewer than 15,000 clones, about 88% seen only once; the top ten take around 2%. The sample taken for sequencing was peripheral blood. The receptor comes from a woman aged 70 to 79 in a cohort sampled during active or convalescent COVID-19. The J gene is TRBJ1-2, the V gene TRBV19; 11 nucleotides agree with TRBD1. CDR3 amino acids: CASSIPQDRGRGGYTF. The DNA for the CDR3 is TGTGCCAGTAGTATCCCACAGGACAGGGGGCGAGGTGGCTACACCTTC.